This TCR beta chain was observed in a study of early T cells in non-severe SARS-CoV-2 infection. TCRdb re-called the 5' RACE reads through MiXCR, storing one row per CDR3 protein. The table records approximately 69,000 distinct CDR3 sequences, approximately 10% of them present only once. The material was whole blood, obtained at baseline. The sequence derives from an adult who was a healthcare worker with PCR-confirmed SARS-CoV-2 infection or an uninfected control (not recorded which).

The CDR3 reads CLAGEQETQYF. For the CDR3, the DNA is TGCCTAGCCGGGGAACAAGAGACCCAGTACTTC. The genes are TRBV29-1 and TRBJ2-5; D may be TRBD2 (5 bases). This CDR3 region has 11 residues. CDR1 is SQVTM, CDR2 ANQGSEA, per germline. The variable domain in full, with the rest retrieved from reference TRBV29-1 and TRBJ2-5, is SAVISQKPSRDICQRGTSLTIQCQVDSQVTMMFWYRQQPGQSLTLIATANQGSEATYESGFVIDKFPISRPNLTFSTLTVSNMSPEDSSIYLCLAGEQETQYFGPGTRLLVL.